This T cell receptor beta chain was sequenced in a study of cytomegalovirus exposure and HLA in healthy donors. Study conclusions and caveats: Cytomegalovirus-associated TCR beta chains were listed, numbering 150 to 200. Confirmation in vitro established that a few CMV-associated chains were specific for CMV antigens. An ancestry cluster, one associated with Asian ancestry, reportedly showed fewer N-insertions than the 666-donor mean in a later analysis. Likely technical artifact: a cluster of highly shared sequence variants.

With respect to this clone: Its antigen is unknown.

CDR3 size: 13 residues. Germline CDR1 and CDR2: GTSNPN and SVGIG (reference sequence). Trimming cost V 8 bases and J 9 bases; bases outside gene matches: 7. Primers: 60 Vbeta forward and 13 Jbeta reverse. Profiling relied on immunoSEQ multiplex PCR, and the TCRdb table lists in-frame clones only, not all of them. The profile shows 81,000 or so clones, over 65% of them singletons. This sequence joins TRBV30 and TRBJ1-6; TRBD1 matches at 10 bases. The sample comprised PBMCs. This receptor was identified in a man aged 45 to 65 in good health and CMV-seropositive. CDR3 bases: TGTGCCACAGACAGGGGGCGAGGTTCACCCCTCCACTTT. Amino acid sequence: CATDRGRGSPLHF.